One sample yielded the 25 T cell receptor beta chains listed below, sequenced in a study of cytomegalovirus exposure and HLA in healthy donors. 13 Jbeta primers and 60 Vbeta primers were used for the PCR. This table comes from immunoSEQ multiplex PCR, and its TCRdb copy is limited to in-frame clones, with some not included. Of 120,000 or so clones in the sample, 15% are singletons; the top ten hold 1.9%. Material: PBMCs. These receptors came from a woman between 18 and 29 years old in good health and CMV-seronegative.

The genes are TRBV29-1 and TRBJ1-2, with TRBD1 matching over 7 bases. The CDR3 loop spans 13 amino acids. Trimming removed 7 bases from V and 6 bases from J; junction bases left unmatched: 11. Per the germline V gene, CDR1 is SQVTM and CDR2 is ANQGSEA. CDR3 nucleotides: TGCAGCGCACTTGACAGGGCGTTTGATGGCTACACCTTC. It translates to CSALDRAFDGYTF.

The table lists this clone with a few counts. The rearrangement uses TRBV19 and TRBJ2-3; 7 bases agree with TRBD2. CDR3 length: 15 amino acids. Germline V lookup: CDR1 LNHDA, CDR2 SQIVND (reference sequence). J lost 4 bases, V lost 0 bases, and 4 bases had no gene match. The CDR3 coding sequence is TGTGCCAGTAGTATAGAGGGCGGGAGTCCAGATACGCAGTATTTT. Protein: CASSIEGGSPDTQYF.

This clone has just a few counts. V gene TRBV27 combines with J gene TRBJ2-5, with 9 bases identical to TRBD2. Per the germline V gene, CDR1 is MNHEY and CDR2 is SMNVEV (reference sequence). The CDR3 is 15 residues long. Trimming cost V 4 bases and J 5 bases; bases outside gene matches: 8. DNA of the CDR3: TGTGCCAGCAGTTCGCCCGGGACTAGCATCGAGACCCAGTACTTC. It specifies CASSSPGTSIETQYF.

This clone was seen only a few times. CDR3 nucleotide sequence: TGTGCCAGCAGCACCCGGGACAGGGGAAGTGAAAAACTGTTTTTT. It specifies CASSTRDRGSEKLFF. This sequence joins TRBV9 and TRBJ1-4, with 10 bases fitting TRBD1. The ends lost 4 bases at V and 7 bases at J; junction bases unmatched: 7. The CDR3 is 15 residues long. Germline CDR1 and CDR2: SGDLS and YYNGEE.

This clone has more than one count but fewer than ten. The chain has TRBV7-9 and TRBJ2-1; 7 positions match TRBD1. Per germline, CDR1 SEHNR and CDR2 FQNEAQ (reference sequence). J lost 7 bases, V lost 5 bases, and 14 bases had no gene match. This CDR3 spans 16 amino acids. The CDR3 loop reads CASSVGGQARVNEQFF. CDR3 sequence (DNA): TGTGCCAGCAGCGTAGGAGGACAGGCGCGTGTAAATGAGCAGTTCTTC.

A few counts support this clone. This chain uses TRBV7-9 with TRBJ1-1; 7 positions match TRBD1. With 5 bases clipped from V and 7 bases from J, the junction kept 10 bases outside the gene matches. CDR1 SEHNR and CDR2 FQNEAQ come from the germline V gene (reference sequence). CDR3 size: 14 residues. The CDR3 spells CASSSTGVRDEAFF. The CDR3 DNA is TGTGCCAGCAGCAGCACAGGGGTTCGGGATGAAGCTTTCTTT.

V is TRBV5-1 and J is TRBJ1-6; D is undetermined. CDR1 SGHRS and CDR2 YFSETQ come from the germline V gene. V lost 0 bases and J 7 bases, leaving 11 bases between the germline ends. The CDR3 totals 15 residues. The CDR3 bases are TGCGCCAGCAGCTTGGTTGCAGGTGCCAATTCACCCCTCCACTTT. Translation: CASSLVAGANSPLHF. The entire variable domain, with the rest obtained from reference TRBV5-1 and TRBJ1-6, is as follows: KAGVTQTPRYLIKTRGQQVTLSCSPISGHRSVSWYQQTPGQGLQFLFEYFSETQRNKGNFPGRFSGRQFSNSRSEMNVSTLELGDSALYLCASSLVAGANSPLHFGNGTRLTVT.

This clone was observed a few times. The chain has TRBV6-5 and TRBJ2-3; D possibly corresponds to TRBD1 (5 bases). With 8 bases removed from V and 8 bases from J, the gap between germline ends came to 11 bases. This CDR3 is built from 11 residues. Germline lookup yields CDR1 MNHEY and CDR2 SVGAGI. The CDR3 bases are TGTGCCAGCCTTAGGGGCCGTACGCAGTATTTT. Amino acids: CASLRGRTQYF.

The gene calls are TRBV15 and TRBJ2-5; D unresolved. Germline CDR1 is LNHNV and CDR2 is YYDKDF (reference sequence). This CDR3 is 15 amino acids long. With 0 bases removed from V and 8 bases from J, the gap between germline ends came to 16 bases. The CDR3 is CATSRDLAALETQYF. The CDR3 DNA reads TGTGCCACCAGCAGAGACCTCGCGGCCCTTGAAACCCAGTACTTC.

This chain uses TRBV5-1 with TRBJ2-1; tentative D call: TRBD1 (5 bases). Germline loops: CDR1 SGHRS, CDR2 YFSETQ. The CDR3 is made up of 12 amino acids. The V end lost 3 bases, the J end lost 7 bases, and 8 bases lay between the germline ends. The CDR3 DNA sequence: TGCGCCAGCAGCTGGGGCCGAAATGAGCAGTTCTTC. Translating gives CASSWGRNEQFF.

In this sample, this clone turned up a few times. The chain is built from TRBV5-4 and TRBJ1-5; weak D call: TRBD1 (5 bases). CDR3 length: 13 amino acids. Deletions cut 0 bases from V and 9 bases from J, with 10 bases between. In germline, CDR1 is SGHNT, CDR2 YYREEE (reference sequence). The CDR3 nucleotides are TGTGCCAGCAGCTTGGACGGCCAGGGGCCCCAGCATTTT. Translated, it gives CASSLDGQGPQHF.

The rearrangement uses TRBV6-5 and TRBJ2-7, with D perhaps matching TRBD2 (6 bases). CDR3 size: 13 residues. V lost 6 bases and J lost 4, with 13 bases in between. Germline lookup yields CDR1 MNHEY and CDR2 SVGAGI. The CDR3 coding sequence is TGTGCCAGCAGCCCCGTGGAGGGGTACGAGCAGTACTTC. Translation gives CASSPVEGYEQYF.

In this sample, this clone turned up a few times. The chain joins TRBV6-5 to TRBJ2-7, with 12 bases identical to TRBD2. J was trimmed by 5 bases and V by 10 bases; bases with no gene match: 9. The CDR3 has 14 amino acids. Germline V gives CDR1 MNHEY, CDR2 SVGAGI. The CDR3 nucleotides read TGTGCCACGCGGCCTAGCGGGAGGGGCGACGAGCAGTACTTC. Translating it yields CATRPSGRGDEQYF.

The chain employs TRBV28 and TRBJ1-1; D ambiguous. V was trimmed by 6 bases and J by 2 bases, leaving 13 bases between them. Germline V gene data show CDR1 as MDHEN and CDR2 as SYDVKM. CDR3 length equals 14 residues. The CDR3 DNA reads as TGTGCCAGCAGCGCTAATGGAGTTAACACTGAAGCTTTCTTT. Protein sequence: CASSANGVNTEAFF.

This clone showed up just a few times. The genes are TRBV9 and TRBJ2-3; tentative D call: TRBD2 (5 bases). The CDR3 is made up of 13 amino acids. Germline V gene sequence: CDR1 SGDLS, CDR2 YYNGEE. V dropped 8 bases and J dropped 0 bases, with 10 bases sitting between them. CDR3 in amino acids: CASRGPSTDTQYF. For the CDR3, the DNA is TGTGCCAGTCGAGGGCCTAGCACAGATACGCAGTATTTT. Full variable domain (missing parts from reference TRBV9 and TRBJ2-3): DSGVTQTPKHLITATGQRVTLRCSPRSGDLSVYWYQQSLDQGLQFLIQYYNGEERAKGNILERFSAQQFPDLHSELNLSSLELGDSALYFCASRGPSTDTQYFGPGTRLTVL.

This clone was detected a few times. V usage is TRBV28 and J usage is TRBJ2-1; 8 bases are shared with TRBD1. Germline V gene lookup returns CDR1 MDHEN and CDR2 SYDVKM. There are 17 residues in the CDR3. Trimming took 1 base from V and 7 from J; bases not matched to a gene: 12. The CDR3: CASSLFPGSGGLNEQFF. The CDR3 DNA reads TGTGCCAGCAGTTTATTCCCCGGTTCAGGGGGCTTGAATGAGCAGTTCTTC.

This chain uses TRBV28 with TRBJ2-7; 8 bases line up with TRBD1. V was pared by 4 bases and J by 0 bases, with 2 bases of the junction left unmatched. The CDR3 has 14 amino acids. CDR1 and CDR2 (germline): MDHEN, SYDVKM. The CDR3 is CASSSDRDSYEQYF. In DNA form, the CDR3 reads TGTGCCAGCAGTTCGGACAGGGACTCCTACGAGCAGTACTTC.

This clone was observed a few times. The rearrangement links TRBV4-2 to TRBJ2-1; 12 positions match TRBD2. Germline CDR1 reads LGHNA; CDR2 reads YNFKEQ. CDR3 length: 15 residues. V lost 3 bases and J lost 10; bases outside the gene matches: 7. CDR3 in amino acids: CASSHGLAGQEEQFF. The CDR3 DNA follows: TGTGCCAGCAGCCACGGACTAGCGGGGCAGGAAGAGCAGTTCTTC.

In this sample, this clone turned up a few times. The J gene is TRBJ2-7, the V gene TRBV28; 7 nucleotides match TRBD1. The CDR3 totals 15 residues. V shed 4 bases and J 0 bases; nucleotides not matched to a gene: 6. Germline V gives CDR1 MDHEN, CDR2 SYDVKM. CDR3 sequence: CASSYEGAGSYEQYF. CDR3 coding DNA: TGTGCCAGCAGTTATGAGGGGGCCGGCTCCTACGAGCAGTACTTC.

The sample holds a few counts of this clone. The chain employs TRBV10-3 and TRBJ1-1, with a weak D call TRBD1 (5 bases). This CDR3 region has 13 residues. Trimming pared 7 bases from V and 4 bases from J, leaving 13 bases between. CDR1 is ENHRY, CDR2 SYGVKD, per germline. The CDR3 spells CAITEGVGTEAFF. The CDR3 bases are TGTGCCATCACCGAAGGGGTGGGCACTGAAGCTTTCTTT.

The chain joins TRBV5-1 to TRBJ2-1; 10 bases map to TRBD1. The germline CDR1 and CDR2 sequences are SGHRS and YFSETQ. There are 15 residues in the CDR3. Trimming cost V 4 bases and J 3 bases; bases outside gene matches: 4. CDR3 loop: CASSGGTGDYNEQFF. The CDR3 DNA sequence: TGCGCCAGCAGCGGAGGGACAGGGGACTACAATGAGCAGTTCTTC.

This clone turned up a few times. The chain is built from TRBV7-2 and TRBJ1-5; D is uncertain. The germline V gene has CDR1 SGHTA and CDR2 FQGNSA. The CDR3 length is 14 residues. Between the trimmed V and J ends, which lost 3 bases and 3 bases, there was a span of 9 bases. The CDR3 bases are TGTGCCAGCAGCTTTCTAGGAAACAATCAGCCCCAGCATTTT. This codes for CASSFLGNNQPQHF.

This clone has only a few counts. The rearrangement joins TRBV30 to TRBJ2-7, with D possibly being TRBD1 (5 bases). Trimming stripped 4 bases from V and 2 bases from J, with 12 bases between. The CDR3 covers 13 residues. Germline values: CDR1 GTSNPN, CDR2 SVGIG (reference sequence). The CDR3 DNA reads TGTGCCTGGACCCCAACAGGTACCTACGAGCAGTACTTC. Protein product: CAWTPTGTYEQYF.

The rearrangement links TRBV4-1 to TRBJ2-7, with TRBD2 matching over 12 bases. Germline values: CDR1 MGHRA, CDR2 YSYEKL. The CDR3 spans 16 residues. With 1 base clipped from V and 4 bases from J, the junction kept 5 bases outside the gene matches. The CDR3 loop reads CASSQVASGGVYEQYF. CDR3 DNA sequence: TGCGCCAGCAGCCAAGTGGCTAGCGGGGGGGTGTACGAGCAGTACTTC.

This clone has more than one count but fewer than ten. As DNA, the CDR3 is TGTGCCAGCAGCTTGGAGAGCACAGATACGCAGTATTTT. This sequence encodes CASSLESTDTQYF. V and J are TRBV7-3 and TRBJ2-3; no reliable D call. CDR1 and CDR2 (germline): SGHTA, FQGTGA. Trimming took off 3 bases at V and 0 bases at J, with 4 bases between the two ends. CDR3 length: 13 residues.